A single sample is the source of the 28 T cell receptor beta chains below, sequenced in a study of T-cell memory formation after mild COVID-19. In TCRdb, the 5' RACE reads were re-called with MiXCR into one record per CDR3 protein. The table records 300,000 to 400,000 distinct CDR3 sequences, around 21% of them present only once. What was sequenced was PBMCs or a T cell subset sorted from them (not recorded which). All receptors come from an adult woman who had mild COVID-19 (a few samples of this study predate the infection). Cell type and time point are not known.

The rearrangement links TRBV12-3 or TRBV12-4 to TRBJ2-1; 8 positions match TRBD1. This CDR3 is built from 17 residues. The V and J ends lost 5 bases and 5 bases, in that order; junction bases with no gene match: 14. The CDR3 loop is CASSDPDRASTHNEQFF. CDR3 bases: TGTGCCAGCAGTGACCCGGACAGGGCCTCCACCCACAATGAGCAGTTCTTC.

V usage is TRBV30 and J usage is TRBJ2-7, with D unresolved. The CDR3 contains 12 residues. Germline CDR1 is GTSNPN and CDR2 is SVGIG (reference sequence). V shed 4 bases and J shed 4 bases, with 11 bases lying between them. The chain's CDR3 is CAWTAGPYEQYF. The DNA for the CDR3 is TGTGCCTGGACGGCAGGTCCGTACGAGCAGTACTTC.

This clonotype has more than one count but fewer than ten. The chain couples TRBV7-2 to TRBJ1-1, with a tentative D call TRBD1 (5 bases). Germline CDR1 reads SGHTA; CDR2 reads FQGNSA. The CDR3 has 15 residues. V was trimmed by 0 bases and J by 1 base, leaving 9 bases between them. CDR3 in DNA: TGTGCCAGCAGCTTAGCGGCAGGGTCGAACACTGAAGCTTTCTTT. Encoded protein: CASSLAAGSNTEAFF. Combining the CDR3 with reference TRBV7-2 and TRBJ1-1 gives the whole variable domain GAGVSQSPSNKVTEKGKDVELRCDPISGHTALYWYRQSLGQGLEFLIYFQGNSAPDKSGLPSDRFSAERTGGSVSTLTIQRTQQEDSAVYLCASSLAAGSNTEAFFGQGTRLTVV.

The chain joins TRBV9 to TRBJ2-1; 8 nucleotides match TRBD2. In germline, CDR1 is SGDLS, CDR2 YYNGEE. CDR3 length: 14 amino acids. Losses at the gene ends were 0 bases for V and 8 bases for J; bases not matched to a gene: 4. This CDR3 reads CASSVASGSYEQFF. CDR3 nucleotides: TGTGCCAGCAGCGTAGCAAGCGGGAGTTATGAGCAGTTCTTC. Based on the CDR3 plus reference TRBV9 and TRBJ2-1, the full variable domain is DSGVTQTPKHLITATGQRVTLRCSPRSGDLSVYWYQQSLDQGLQFLIQYYNGEERAKGNILERFSAQQFPDLHSELNLSSLELGDSALYFCASSVASGSYEQFFGPGTRLTVL.

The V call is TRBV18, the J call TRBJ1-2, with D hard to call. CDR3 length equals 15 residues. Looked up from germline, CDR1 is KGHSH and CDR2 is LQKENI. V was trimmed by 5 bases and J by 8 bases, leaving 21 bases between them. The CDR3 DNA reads TGTGCCAGCTCATTGATGCGGTCCCTCGTGGAAGGCTACACCTTC. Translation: CASSLMRSLVEGYTF.

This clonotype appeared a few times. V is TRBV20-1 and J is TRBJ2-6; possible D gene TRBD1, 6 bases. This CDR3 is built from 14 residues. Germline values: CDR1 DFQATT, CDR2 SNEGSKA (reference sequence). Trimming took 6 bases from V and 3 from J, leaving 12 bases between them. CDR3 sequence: CSATGSSGANVLTF. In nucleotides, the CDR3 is TGCAGTGCAACAGGGTCCAGTGGGGCCAACGTCCTGACTTTC.

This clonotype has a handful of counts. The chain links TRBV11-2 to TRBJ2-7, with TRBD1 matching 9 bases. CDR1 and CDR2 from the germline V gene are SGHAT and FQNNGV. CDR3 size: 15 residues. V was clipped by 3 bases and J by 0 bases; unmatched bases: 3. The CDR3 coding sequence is TGTGCCAGCAGCTTCGTGACAGGGGGCTCCTACGAGCAGTACTTC. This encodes CASSFVTGGSYEQYF.

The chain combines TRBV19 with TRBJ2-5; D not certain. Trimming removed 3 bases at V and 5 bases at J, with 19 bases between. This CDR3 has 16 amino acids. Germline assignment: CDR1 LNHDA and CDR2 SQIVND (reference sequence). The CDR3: CASSMSHLIGKETQYF. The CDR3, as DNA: TGTGCCAGTAGTATGAGTCACCTAATAGGGAAGGAGACCCAGTACTTC. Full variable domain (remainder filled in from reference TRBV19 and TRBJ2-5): DGGITQSPKYLFRKEGQNVTLSCEQNLNHDAMYWYRQDPGQGLRLIYYSQIVNDFQKGDIAEGYSVSREKKESFPLTVTSAQKNPTAFYLCASSMSHLIGKETQYFGPGTRLLVL.

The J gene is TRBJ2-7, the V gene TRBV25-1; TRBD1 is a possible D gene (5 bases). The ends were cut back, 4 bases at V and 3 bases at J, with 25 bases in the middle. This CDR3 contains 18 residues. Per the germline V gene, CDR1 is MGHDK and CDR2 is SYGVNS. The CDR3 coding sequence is TGTGCCAGCAGTGGAAAACAGGCCCTATCCGCCGCCAACTACGAGCAGTACTTC. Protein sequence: CASSGKQALSAANYEQYF.

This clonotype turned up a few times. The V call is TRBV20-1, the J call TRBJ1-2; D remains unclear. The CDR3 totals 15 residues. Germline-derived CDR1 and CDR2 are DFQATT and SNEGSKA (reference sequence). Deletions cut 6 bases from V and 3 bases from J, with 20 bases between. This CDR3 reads CSAIGSRASYYGYTF. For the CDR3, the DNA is TGCAGTGCCATCGGGAGTCGCGCCTCTTACTATGGCTACACCTTC.

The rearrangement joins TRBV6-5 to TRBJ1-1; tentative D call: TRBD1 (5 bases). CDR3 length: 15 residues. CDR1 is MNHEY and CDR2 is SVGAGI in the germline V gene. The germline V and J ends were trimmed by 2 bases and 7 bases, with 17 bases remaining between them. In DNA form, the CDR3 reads TGTGCCAGCAGTTACCCAGGGCCCGGGGGTTATGAAGCTTTCTTT. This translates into CASSYPGPGGYEAFF.

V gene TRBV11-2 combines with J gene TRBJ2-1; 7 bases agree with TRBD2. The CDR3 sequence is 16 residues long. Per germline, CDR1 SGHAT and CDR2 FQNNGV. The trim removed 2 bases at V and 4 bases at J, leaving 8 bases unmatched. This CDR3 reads CASSLSPSGAYNEQFF. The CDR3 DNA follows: TGTGCCAGCAGCTTATCCCCCAGCGGGGCTTACAATGAGCAGTTCTTC.

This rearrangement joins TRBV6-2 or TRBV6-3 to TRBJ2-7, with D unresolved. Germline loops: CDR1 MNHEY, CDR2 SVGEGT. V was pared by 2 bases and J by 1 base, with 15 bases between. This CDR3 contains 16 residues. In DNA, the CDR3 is TGTGCCAGCAGTTACATCCCCCGGACGTCGTCCTACGAGCAGTACTTC. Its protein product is CASSYIPRTSSYEQYF.

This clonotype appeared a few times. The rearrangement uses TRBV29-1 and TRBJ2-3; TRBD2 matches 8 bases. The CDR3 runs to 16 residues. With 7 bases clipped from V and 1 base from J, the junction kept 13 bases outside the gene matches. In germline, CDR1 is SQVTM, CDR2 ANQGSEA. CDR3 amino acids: CSAFAGTSGGTDTQYF. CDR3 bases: TGCAGCGCATTCGCCGGCACTAGCGGCGGCACAGATACGCAGTATTTT.

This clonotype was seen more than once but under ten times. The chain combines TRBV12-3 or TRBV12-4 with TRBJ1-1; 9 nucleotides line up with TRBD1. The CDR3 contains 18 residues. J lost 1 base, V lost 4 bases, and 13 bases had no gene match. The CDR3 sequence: CASSSGLGGQGPNTEAFF. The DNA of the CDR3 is TGTGCCAGCAGTTCCGGTCTTGGGGGACAGGGTCCGAACACTGAAGCTTTCTTT.

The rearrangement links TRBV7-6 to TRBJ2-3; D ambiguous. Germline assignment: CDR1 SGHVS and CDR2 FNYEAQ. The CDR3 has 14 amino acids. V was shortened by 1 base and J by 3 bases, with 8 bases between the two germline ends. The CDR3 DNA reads TGTGCCAGCAGCTTAGTCCCAAGTACAGATACGCAGTATTTT. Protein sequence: CASSLVPSTDTQYF.

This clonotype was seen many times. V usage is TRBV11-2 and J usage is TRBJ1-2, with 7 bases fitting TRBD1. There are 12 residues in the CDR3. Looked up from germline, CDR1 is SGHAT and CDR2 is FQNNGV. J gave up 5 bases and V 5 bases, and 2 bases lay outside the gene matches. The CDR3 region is CASSQGVYGYTF. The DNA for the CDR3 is TGTGCCAGCAGCCAGGGGGTGTATGGCTACACCTTC.

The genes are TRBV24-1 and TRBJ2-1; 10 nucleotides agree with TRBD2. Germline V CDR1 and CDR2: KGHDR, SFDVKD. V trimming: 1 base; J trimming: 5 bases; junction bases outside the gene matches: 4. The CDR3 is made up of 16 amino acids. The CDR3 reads CATSDFASGRDNEQFF. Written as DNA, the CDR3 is TGTGCCACCAGTGATTTCGCCAGCGGGAGGGACAATGAGCAGTTCTTC.

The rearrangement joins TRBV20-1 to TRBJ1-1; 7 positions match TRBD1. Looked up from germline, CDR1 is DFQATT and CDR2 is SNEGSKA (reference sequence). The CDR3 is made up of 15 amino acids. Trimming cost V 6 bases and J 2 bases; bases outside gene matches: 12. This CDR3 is CSALAGRGLNTEAFF. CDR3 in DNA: TGCAGTGCCCTTGCTGGGAGGGGGCTTAACACTGAAGCTTTCTTT.

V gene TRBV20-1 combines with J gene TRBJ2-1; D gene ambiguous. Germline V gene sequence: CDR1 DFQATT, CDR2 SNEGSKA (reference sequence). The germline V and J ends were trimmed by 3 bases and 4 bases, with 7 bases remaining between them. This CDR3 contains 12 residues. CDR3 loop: CSASNRYNEQFF. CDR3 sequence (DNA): TGCAGTGCTAGTAACCGGTACAATGAGCAGTTCTTC.

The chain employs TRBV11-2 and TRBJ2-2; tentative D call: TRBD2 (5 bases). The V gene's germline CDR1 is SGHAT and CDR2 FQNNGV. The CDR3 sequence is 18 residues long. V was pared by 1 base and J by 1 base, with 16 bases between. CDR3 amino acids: CASSLGGLPSLNTGELFF. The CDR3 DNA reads TGTGCCAGCAGCTTAGGTGGACTCCCGTCCTTGAACACCGGGGAGCTGTTTTTT.

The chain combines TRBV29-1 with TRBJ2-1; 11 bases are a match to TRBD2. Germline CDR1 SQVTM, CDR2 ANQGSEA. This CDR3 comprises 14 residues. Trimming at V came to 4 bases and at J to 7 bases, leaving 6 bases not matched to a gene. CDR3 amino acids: CSVGTSGRRNEQFF. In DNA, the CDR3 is TGCAGCGTTGGAACTAGCGGGAGACGGAATGAGCAGTTCTTC.

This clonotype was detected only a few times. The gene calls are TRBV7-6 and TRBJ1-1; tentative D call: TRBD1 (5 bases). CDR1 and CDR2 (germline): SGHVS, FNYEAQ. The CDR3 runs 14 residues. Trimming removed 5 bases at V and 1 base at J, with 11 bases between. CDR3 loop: CASSDTGGNTEAFF. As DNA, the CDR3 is TGTGCCAGCAGCGACACCGGGGGGAACACTGAAGCTTTCTTT.

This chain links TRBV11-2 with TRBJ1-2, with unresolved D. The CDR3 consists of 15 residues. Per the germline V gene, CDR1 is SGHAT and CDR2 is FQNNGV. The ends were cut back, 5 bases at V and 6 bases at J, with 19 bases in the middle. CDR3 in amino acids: CASSQLAGHSDGYTF. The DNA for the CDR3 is TGTGCCAGCAGCCAACTCGCCGGGCACAGCGATGGCTACACCTTC.

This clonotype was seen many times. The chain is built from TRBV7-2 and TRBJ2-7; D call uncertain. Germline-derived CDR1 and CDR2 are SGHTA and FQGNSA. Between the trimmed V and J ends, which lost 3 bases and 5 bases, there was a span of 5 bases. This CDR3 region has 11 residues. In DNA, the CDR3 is TGTGCCAGCAGCTTTAACCACGAGCAGTACTTC. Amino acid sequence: CASSFNHEQYF.

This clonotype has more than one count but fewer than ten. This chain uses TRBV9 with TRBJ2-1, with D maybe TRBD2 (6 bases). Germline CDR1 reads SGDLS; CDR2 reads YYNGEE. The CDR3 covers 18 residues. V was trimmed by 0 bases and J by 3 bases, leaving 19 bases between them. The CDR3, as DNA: TGTGCCAGCAGCGTAGCTATGGAGGGACCACTCAACTACAATGAGCAGTTCTTC. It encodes CASSVAMEGPLNYNEQFF.

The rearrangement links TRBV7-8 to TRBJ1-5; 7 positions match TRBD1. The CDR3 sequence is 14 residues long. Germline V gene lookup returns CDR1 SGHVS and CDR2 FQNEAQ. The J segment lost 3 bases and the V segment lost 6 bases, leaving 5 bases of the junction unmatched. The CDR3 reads CASSFGQVNQPQHF. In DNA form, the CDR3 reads TGTGCCAGCAGTTTTGGACAGGTCAATCAGCCCCAGCATTTT.

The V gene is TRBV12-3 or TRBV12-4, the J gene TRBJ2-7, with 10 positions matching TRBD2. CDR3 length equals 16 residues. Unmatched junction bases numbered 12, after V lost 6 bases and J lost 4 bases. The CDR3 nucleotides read TGTGCCAGCAGCTCCACCAGCGGGAGGGCCCTTTACGAGCAGTACTTC. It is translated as CASSSTSGRALYEQYF.